The next 29 T cell receptor beta chains were all read from a single sample in a study of cytomegalovirus exposure and HLA in healthy donors. Researchers ran the PCR with 60 Vbeta and 13 Jbeta primers. The protocol was immunoSEQ multiplex PCR, while the TCRdb copy is restricted to in-frame clones and leaves out a portion. The table includes some 130,000 clones, roughly 80% detected once. The sample was PBMCs. These receptors were taken from a man younger than 30 in good health and CMV-seronegative.

The rearrangement uses TRBV18 and TRBJ1-6, with 8 positions matching TRBD1. Per germline, CDR1 KGHSH and CDR2 LQKENI. V gave up 2 bases and J gave up 9 bases; unmatched junction bases: 6. CDR3 size: 15 residues. CDR3 coding DNA: TGTGCCAGCTCACCAGGACAGGGTGACGGTTCACCCCTCCACTTT. Its translation is CASSPGQGDGSPLHF. Full variable domain (remainder filled in from reference TRBV18 and TRBJ1-6): NAGVMQNPRHLVRRRGQEARLRCSPMKGHSHVYWYRQLPEEGLKFMVYLQKENIIDESGMPKERFSAEFPKEGPSILRIQQVVRGDSAAYFCASSPGQGDGSPLHFGNGTRLTVT.

This clone appeared once. V gene TRBV6-1 combines with J gene TRBJ1-5, with D unresolved. The V and J ends lost 7 bases and 4 bases respectively, with 8 bases between them. This CDR3 is 12 amino acids long. CDR1 and CDR2 (germline): MNHNS, SASEGT. CDR3 amino acids: CASKFANQPQHF. The CDR3 DNA is TGTGCCAGCAAGTTCGCGAATCAGCCCCAGCATTTT.

The chain is built from TRBV5-6 and TRBJ1-2, with D hard to call. The CDR3 length is 12 residues. Trimming removed 4 bases at V and 8 bases at J, with 12 bases between. The germline gives CDR1 SGHDT, CDR2 YYEEEE. The CDR3 reads CASSLSGWGYTF. CDR3 coding DNA: TGTGCCAGCAGCCTATCCGGGTGGGGCTACACCTTC.

The gene calls are TRBV27 and TRBJ2-5, with a possible D match to TRBD1 (6 bases). V was shortened by 7 bases and J by 5 bases, with 17 bases between the two germline ends. CDR1 and CDR2 (germline): MNHEY, SMNVEV (reference sequence). This CDR3 has 14 residues. CDR3 amino acids: CASKVQGPVETQYF. The CDR3 bases are TGTGCCAGCAAAGTTCAGGGGCCGGTTGAGACCCAGTACTTC.

The chain joins TRBV7-6 to TRBJ1-4; a weak D match, TRBD1 (6 bases). V lost 5 bases to trimming and J lost 5 bases, with 12 bases between them. CDR1 SGHVS and CDR2 FNYEAQ come from the germline V gene. The length of the CDR3 is 14 residues. DNA of the CDR3: TGTGCCAGCAGCCAACAAGGGGGAAATGAAAAACTGTTTTTT. This translates into CASSQQGGNEKLFF.

The J gene is TRBJ1-4, the V gene TRBV7-8; D gene ambiguous. CDR1 is SGHVS and CDR2 is FQNEAQ in the germline V gene. Trimming shortened V by 1 base and J by 3 bases, and 6 bases separated the two germline ends. This CDR3 region has 14 residues. The CDR3, as DNA: TGTGCCAGCAGCTTAGGGGCCGCTAATGAAAAACTGTTTTTT. Its translation is CASSLGAANEKLFF. The variable domain in full, with the rest retrieved from reference TRBV7-8 and TRBJ1-4, is GAGVSQSPRYKVAKRGQDVALRCDPISGHVSLFWYQQALGQGPEFLTYFQNEAQLDKSGLPSDRFFAERPEGSVSTLKIQRTQQEDSAVYLCASSLGAANEKLFFGSGTQLSVL.

The rearrangement uses TRBV7-8 and TRBJ1-1; 7 bases are shared with TRBD1. V gave up 1 base and J gave up 6 bases; unmatched junction bases: 5. The CDR3 runs 14 residues. The V gene's germline CDR1 is SGHVS and CDR2 FQNEAQ. For the CDR3, the DNA is TGTGCCAGCAGCTTAGAGTCACAGGGGTCTGAAGCTTTCTTT. It yields the protein CASSLESQGSEAFF.

The V gene is TRBV19, the J gene TRBJ1-3; the D is unclear. The ends were cut back, 7 bases at V and 4 bases at J, with 14 bases in the middle. Germline CDR1 is LNHDA and CDR2 is SQIVND (reference sequence). The CDR3 loop spans 14 amino acids. CDR3 sequence reads: CASKARQLGNTIYF. CDR3 bases: TGTGCCAGTAAGGCCAGGCAGTTGGGAAACACCATATATTTT. The full variable domain, with the rest looked up from reference TRBV19 and TRBJ1-3, is DGGITQSPKYLFRKEGQNVTLSCEQNLNHDAMYWYRQDPGQGLRLIYYSQIVNDFQKGDIAEGYSVSREKKESFPLTVTSAQKNPTAFYLCASKARQLGNTIYFGEGSWLTVV.

The chain has TRBV5-1 and TRBJ2-7; 9 nucleotides align to TRBD1. Germline V gene data show CDR1 as SGHRS and CDR2 as YFSETQ. V dropped 4 bases and J dropped 5; count of bases not matched to a gene: 10. This CDR3 has 15 residues. The CDR3 here is CASSPAPGTGNEQYF. The CDR3 DNA reads as TGCGCCAGCAGCCCGGCCCCCGGGACAGGGAACGAGCAGTACTTC.

The V call is TRBV18, the J call TRBJ1-5; D remains unclear. The V and J ends lost 4 bases and 0 bases respectively, with 7 bases between them. Germline V CDR1 and CDR2: KGHSH, LQKENI. The CDR3 has 14 residues. The CDR3 sequence is CASSRSGSNQPQHF. The CDR3 region has the DNA TGTGCCAGCTCACGCTCAGGTAGCAATCAGCCCCAGCATTTT.

The chain joins TRBV4-3 to TRBJ2-1, with TRBD1 matching 8 bases. Looked up from germline, CDR1 is LGHNA and CDR2 is YSLEER. J lost 3 bases, V lost 1 base, and 2 bases had no gene match. This CDR3 is built from 15 residues. The CDR3 reads CASSQAGTGYNEQFF. Here the CDR3 DNA reads TGCGCCAGCAGCCAAGCCGGGACAGGCTACAATGAGCAGTTCTTC.

The chain employs TRBV5-4 and TRBJ1-1, with 7 bases fitting TRBD1. The CDR3 extends over 14 amino acids. Germline V gene sequence: CDR1 SGHNT, CDR2 YYREEE (reference sequence). V was pared by 3 bases and J by 6 bases, with 8 bases of the junction left unmatched. CDR3 sequence (DNA): TGTGCCAGCAGCTCTTCGGACAGGCCCCCTGAAGCTTTCTTT. Amino acid sequence: CASSSSDRPPEAFF.

The table lists this clone with a few counts. V is TRBV5-1 and J is TRBJ2-7, with D possibly being TRBD2 (6 bases). The CDR3 is 14 residues long. V lost 0 bases to trimming and J lost 6 bases, with 13 bases between them. Looked up from germline, CDR1 is SGHRS and CDR2 is YFSETQ. CDR3: CASSLGWRGSEQYF. CDR3 bases: TGCGCCAGCAGCTTGGGGTGGAGGGGCTCCGAGCAGTACTTC.

The chain links TRBV7-9 to TRBJ1-4; 7 bases are a match to TRBD1. CDR1 SEHNR and CDR2 FQNEAQ come from the germline V gene (reference sequence). The CDR3 is 14 residues long. V shed 3 bases and J 5 bases; nucleotides not matched to a gene: 3. The CDR3: CASSLGQQNEKLFF. The CDR3 DNA follows: TGTGCCAGCAGCTTGGGACAGCAGAATGAAAAACTGTTTTTT.

This clone was counted between two and nine times. This sequence joins TRBV11-3 and TRBJ2-5, with TRBD2 identical over 7 bases. CDR1 is SGHNT and CDR2 is YENEEA in the germline V gene. This CDR3 is built from 13 residues. Unmatched junction bases numbered 5, after V lost 5 bases and J lost 5 bases. CDR3 residues: CASSPPGGETQYF. The CDR3, as DNA: TGTGCCAGCAGCCCACCCGGGGGGGAGACCCAGTACTTC.

The chain has TRBV11-2 and TRBJ2-1; 13 positions agree with TRBD2. Germline-derived CDR1 and CDR2 are SGHAT and FQNNGV. Trimming at V came to 5 bases and at J to 5 bases, leaving 3 bases not matched to a gene. The CDR3 extends over 15 amino acids. CDR3 sequence reads: CASSPTSGGDNEQFF. The DNA of the CDR3 is TGTGCCAGCAGCCCCACTAGCGGGGGGGACAATGAGCAGTTCTTC.

The V and J genes are TRBV2 and TRBJ1-3, with D perhaps TRBD1 (6 bases). The CDR3 spans 15 residues. V dropped 5 bases and J dropped 0 bases, with 11 bases sitting between them. The V gene's germline CDR1 is SNHLY and CDR2 FYNNEI. The CDR3 DNA sequence: TGTGCCAGCAGTAGAGGACAGCCCTCTGGAAACACCATATATTTT. Translated: CASSRGQPSGNTIYF.

This chain uses TRBV4-2 with TRBJ2-3; 9 bases are a match to TRBD1. Germline assignment: CDR1 LGHNA and CDR2 YNFKEQ. The CDR3 length is 15 residues. V lost 1 base and J lost 7; bases outside the gene matches: 6. CDR3 DNA: TGTGCCAGCAGCCAAGTTACAGGGGGCGCCTATACGCAGTATTTT. Amino acids: CASSQVTGGAYTQYF.

Notes on this clone: The same CDR3 arises from other DNA sequences in this sample as well. The chain combines TRBV9 with TRBJ1-2; D is perhaps TRBD1 (6 bases). In germline, CDR1 is SGDLS, CDR2 YYNGEE. This CDR3 spans 14 amino acids. The V and J ends lost 0 bases and 4 bases respectively, with 10 bases between them. CDR3 nucleotide sequence: TGTGCCAGCAGCGTAGGAACAGGGATCTATGGCTACACCTTC. This codes for CASSVGTGIYGYTF.

This chain links TRBV2 with TRBJ1-4; D is undetermined. The V end was cut by 7 bases, the J end by 5 bases, with 17 bases between. Germline CDR1 reads SNHLY; CDR2 reads FYNNEI. The CDR3 has 15 amino acids. DNA for the CDR3: TGTGCCAGCAACGAAAGGGAGCTGATAAATGAAAAACTGTTTTTT. Translated: CASNERELINEKLFF. The whole variable domain, filled in from reference TRBV2 and TRBJ1-4, reads EPEVTQTPSHQVTQMGQEVILRCVPISNHLYFYWYRQILGQKVEFLVSFYNNEISEKSEIFDDQFSVERPDGSNFTLKIRSTKLEDSAMYFCASNERELINEKLFFGSGTQLSVL.

This clone was counted a few times. The chain links TRBV4-3 to TRBJ2-2; 7 bases are a match to TRBD1. CDR3 length: 15 residues. The germline gives CDR1 LGHNA, CDR2 YSLEER. J was trimmed by 6 bases and V by 0 bases; bases with no gene match: 4. DNA for the CDR3: TGCGCCAGCAGCCAAGATCAGGGGGTTGCCGGGGAGCTGTTTTTT. Amino acids: CASSQDQGVAGELFF.

This clone was detected a few times. V and J are TRBV29-1 and TRBJ1-1; 9 positions agree with TRBD1. Germline CDR1 is SQVTM and CDR2 is ANQGSEA. The CDR3 length is 13 residues. J lost 1 base, V lost 6 bases, and 3 bases had no gene match. The CDR3 DNA reads as TGCAGCGTGGGACAGGGATGGAACACTGAAGCTTTCTTT. Translated, it gives CSVGQGWNTEAFF.

This sequence joins TRBV4-3 and TRBJ2-7, with 10 positions matching TRBD1. The CDR3 has 16 amino acids. The germline CDR1 and CDR2 sequences are LGHNA and YSLEER. The V gene end was trimmed by 4 bases and the J gene end by 5 bases; junction bases not matched to a gene: 11. CDR3 in DNA: TGCGCCAGCAGCCCCGGCCCGGGACAGGGGTACGACGAGCAGTACTTC. This codes for CASSPGPGQGYDEQYF.

The chain is built from TRBV6-6 and TRBJ2-7; a weak D match, TRBD2 (7 bases). The V end was cut by 3 bases, the J end by 0 bases, with 12 bases between. This CDR3 has 15 amino acids. Germline CDR1 MNHNY, CDR2 SVGAGI (reference sequence). CDR3 bases: TGTGCCAGCAGTTATGGGGGGGCGAACTCCTACGAGCAGTACTTC. Its translation is CASSYGGANSYEQYF.

This clone was picked up a small number of times. This chain connects TRBV6-6 to TRBJ1-1, with 9 bases that match TRBD1. The CDR3 is 13 amino acids. CDR1 is MNHNY, CDR2 SVGAGI, per germline (reference sequence). The ends lost 6 bases at V and 4 bases at J; junction bases unmatched: 3. The CDR3 loop is CASSPTGGTEAFF. CDR3 nucleotide sequence: TGTGCCAGCAGCCCGACAGGGGGCACTGAAGCTTTCTTT.

The chain links TRBV19 to TRBJ2-7; 9 nucleotides match TRBD1. The V and J ends lost 5 bases and 4 bases, in that order; junction bases with no gene match: 6. The germline CDR1 and CDR2 sequences are LNHDA and SQIVND (reference sequence). CDR3 length equals 14 residues. CDR3 sequence reads: CASSPRTGAYEQYF. Written as DNA, the CDR3 is TGTGCCAGTAGTCCTCGGACAGGGGCTTACGAGCAGTACTTC.

The chain carries TRBV5-5 and TRBJ2-4; D may be TRBD1 (5 bases). The CDR3 has 16 residues. Germline V gene data show CDR1 as SGHKS and CDR2 as YYEKEE (reference sequence). V lost 4 bases and J lost 3, with 17 bases in between. For the CDR3, the DNA is TGTGCCAGCAGCCTGACTGGGCTAGGGGACAAAAACATTCAGTACTTC. Its protein is CASSLTGLGDKNIQYF.

The rearrangement links TRBV2 to TRBJ1-2; D unclear. The CDR3 is made up of 13 amino acids. V lost 7 bases to trimming and J lost 6 bases, with 15 bases between them. Germline CDR1 is SNHLY and CDR2 is FYNNEI. The CDR3 sequence is CASTLGTLNGYTF. As DNA, the CDR3 is TGTGCCAGCACTCTAGGAACGCTGAATGGCTACACCTTC.

This chain joins TRBV20-1 and TRBJ2-3; no clear D gene. Germline CDR1 reads DFQATT; CDR2 reads SNEGSKA (reference sequence). Deletions cut 2 bases from V and 6 bases from J, with 6 bases between. The CDR3 totals 11 residues. The CDR3 here is CSARILDTQYF. CDR3 coding DNA: TGCAGTGCTAGAATCCTGGATACGCAGTATTTT.